This T cell receptor beta chain emerged from a study of metastatic and nonmetastatic thyroid tumors. TCRdb re-analyzed the PCR reads using MiXCR. Counted here are roughly 75,000 clones, around an eighth occurring once; the ten biggest clones make up roughly 8.2%. Each patient went into thyroid surgery without having received any treatment. The CDR3 length is 18 residues. Germline CDR1 LGHDT, CDR2 YNNKEL (reference sequence). Between the trimmed V and J ends, which lost 0 bases and 4 bases, there was a span of 19 bases. There are a few counts of this clone. The TCR was taken from a female donor with papillary thyroid cancer or a benign thyroid nodule (not recorded which). Some clones in this sample may be carry-over from other donors' samples. Sequences were obtained from tumor tissue. The chain recombines TRBV3-1 with TRBJ2-4, with D possibly matching TRBD1 (6 bases). The DNA of the CDR3 is TGTGCCAGCAGCCAAGATCTAGTTACAGGGAGTTCTAAAAACATTCAGTACTTC. Translating gives CASSQDLVTGSSKNIQYF.